A single sample is the source of the 28 T cell receptor beta chains below, sequenced in a study of blood T cell repertoires in COVID-19. Data came from immunoSEQ multiplex PCR; TCRdb stores just in-frame clones and leaves some out. The sample shows approximately 400,000 clones, roughly four fifths of them seen only once. Sequenced input: PBMCs or T cells enriched from blood (not recorded which). The receptors here all came from a woman aged 45 to 65 who had recovered from COVID-19.

The chain employs TRBV15 and TRBJ2-3; tentative D call: TRBD1 (6 bases). This CDR3 is built from 14 residues. The V gene's germline CDR1 is LNHNV and CDR2 YYDKDF (reference sequence). CDR3 region: CAFTGDRSTDTQYF. CDR3 DNA: TGTGCTTTTACGGGTGACAGGAGCACAGATACGCAGTATTTT.

The chain is built from TRBV9 and TRBJ2-5, with D perhaps TRBD2 (6 bases). V was cut by 4 bases and J by 1 base, with 14 bases left in between. Germline CDR1 SGDLS, CDR2 YYNGEE. This CDR3 has 15 residues. The CDR3 loop reads CASSLLGTPQETQYF. CDR3 DNA sequence: TGTGCCAGCAGCTTGCTCGGGACTCCCCAAGAGACCCAGTACTTC.

The V and J genes are TRBV4-3 and TRBJ2-7; perhaps TRBD2 as D (7 bases). V lost 0 bases to trimming and J lost 2 bases, with 17 bases between them. This CDR3 contains 17 residues. Germline V gives CDR1 LGHNA, CDR2 YSLEER. CDR3 sequence: CASSQDYLKGGAYEQYF. The CDR3 DNA reads TGCGCCAGCAGCCAAGATTACCTAAAGGGGGGGGCCTACGAGCAGTACTTC.

The CDR3 sequence: CASRSSGGLGTQYF. The CDR3 region has the DNA TGTGCCAGCAGATCTTCAGGGGGCCTAGGTACGCAGTATTTT. The J gene is TRBJ2-3, the V gene TRBV6-5, with TRBD1 identical over 8 bases. From germline, CDR1 is MNHEY and CDR2 SVGAGI. The V segment lost 6 bases and the J segment 8 bases; nucleotides outside the gene matches: 10. The CDR3 is made up of 14 amino acids.

The chain carries TRBV11-1 and TRBJ2-5; D is unresolved. Trimming cost V 4 bases and J 1 base, with 16 bases left between them. Germline-derived CDR1 and CDR2 are SGHAT and FQDESV (reference sequence). CDR3 size: 16 residues. DNA for the CDR3: TGTGCCAGCAGCTCCCGGGTTTCAAAAGCCCAAGAGACCCAGTACTTC. Its protein is CASSSRVSKAQETQYF.

V usage is TRBV7-9 and J usage is TRBJ1-4; D might be TRBD1 (5 bases). The germline V gene has CDR1 SEHNR and CDR2 FQNEAQ (reference sequence). CDR3 length: 14 amino acids. The germline V and J ends were trimmed by 5 bases and 6 bases, with 13 bases remaining between them. As DNA, the CDR3 is TGTGCCAGCAGCAAAGGGGCGAGTTATGAAAAACTGTTTTTT. It translates to CASSKGASYEKLFF.

J is TRBJ2-4 and V is TRBV5-1, with TRBD2 as a possible D gene (5 bases). Trimming shortened V by 0 bases and J by 9 bases, and 16 bases separated the two germline ends. The V gene's germline CDR1 is SGHRS and CDR2 YFSETQ. This CDR3 is built from 15 residues. The CDR3 region has the DNA TGCGCCAGCAGCTTGGCGCCAGGAGACGGGATCATTCAGTACTTC. Residues: CASSLAPGDGIIQYF.

In its sample, this clone was seen once. The chain joins TRBV29-1 to TRBJ1-3; D unclear. The germline gives CDR1 SQVTM, CDR2 ANQGSEA. The CDR3 has 15 amino acids. Trimming left V 4 bases short and J 1 base short, with 14 bases between. The CDR3 loop reads CSVVSSGTSGNTIYF. CDR3 DNA sequence: TGCAGCGTTGTTAGCTCGGGAACGTCTGGAAACACCATATATTTT. Together with reference TRBV29-1 and TRBJ1-3, the CDR3 gives the full variable domain: SAVISQKPSRDICQRGTSLTIQCQVDSQVTMMFWYRQQPGQSLTLIATANQGSEATYESGFVIDKFPISRPNLTFSTLTVSNMSPEDSSIYLCSVVSSGTSGNTIYFGEGSWLTVV.

This rearrangement joins TRBV11-3 to TRBJ1-1; D unresolved. CDR1 SGHNT and CDR2 YENEEA come from the germline V gene. The CDR3 has 14 amino acids. V shed 5 bases and J shed 1 base, with 11 bases lying between them. The CDR3 loop reads CASSRSRGNTEAFF. The DNA of the CDR3 is TGTGCCAGCAGCCGGAGTCGGGGGAACACTGAAGCTTTCTTT.

This clone was seen a single time. This sequence joins TRBV3-1 (or the pseudogene TRBV3-2) and TRBJ1-1; D remains ambiguous. V was trimmed by 2 bases and J by 2 bases, leaving 9 bases between them. CDR3 length: 14 amino acids. CDR1 is LGHDT, CDR2 YNNKEL, per germline (reference sequence). CDR3 protein: CASSQLSVNTEAFF. Here the CDR3 DNA reads TGTGCCAGCAGCCAATTATCCGTTAACACTGAAGCTTTCTTT.

This chain links TRBV4-1 with TRBJ1-3; TRBD1 matches at 7 bases. The CDR3 covers 17 residues. V shed 4 bases and J 2 bases; nucleotides not matched to a gene: 11. Germline CDR1 and CDR2: MGHRA and YSYEKL. CDR3 in DNA: TGCGCCAGCAGCCCGTATCAGGCAGGGGGAGCTGGAAACACCATATATTTT. Translating gives CASSPYQAGGAGNTIYF.

The chain carries TRBV5-1 and TRBJ1-1; 9 bases match TRBD1. The CDR3 contains 17 residues. J gave up 4 bases and V 0 bases, and 10 bases lay outside the gene matches. From germline, CDR1 is SGHRS and CDR2 YFSETQ. As DNA, the CDR3 is TGCGCCAGCAGCTTGGCTCCCTGGACAGGGGAGGGCACTGAAGCTTTCTTT. This sequence encodes CASSLAPWTGEGTEAFF.

The count of this clone is one. This sequence joins TRBV3-1 (or the pseudogene TRBV3-2) and TRBJ1-5; the match to TRBD1 covers 8 bases. Germline V gives CDR1 LGHDT, CDR2 YNNKEL (reference sequence). The CDR3 runs 15 residues. The trim removed 8 bases at V and 1 base at J, leaving 7 bases unmatched. CDR3 bases: TGTGCCAGCGGAATCCAGGGGGCGAGCAATCAGCCCCAGCATTTT. As protein: CASGIQGASNQPQHF.

The chain combines TRBV6-5 with TRBJ1-4, with TRBD1 matching over 7 bases. Losses at the gene ends were 8 bases for V and 6 bases for J; bases not matched to a gene: 6. The CDR3 runs to 13 residues. Looked up from germline, CDR1 is MNHEY and CDR2 is SVGAGI. The CDR3 is CASGSGQDEKLFF. The DNA of the CDR3 is TGTGCCAGCGGCTCTGGACAGGATGAAAAACTGTTTTTT.

The chain couples TRBV3-1 (or the pseudogene TRBV3-2) to TRBJ2-7, with D perhaps TRBD2 (5 bases). CDR3 length equals 13 residues. CDR1 is LGHDT and CDR2 is YNNKEL in the germline V gene (reference sequence). The V and J ends lost 4 bases and 4 bases respectively, with 11 bases between them. This CDR3 reads CASSPARGYEQYF. The CDR3 region has the DNA TGTGCCAGCAGCCCCGCTCGGGGATACGAGCAGTACTTC.

J is TRBJ2-7 and V is TRBV18, with 7 bases that match TRBD1. The trim removed 1 base at V and 2 bases at J, leaving 11 bases unmatched. The germline V gene has CDR1 KGHSH and CDR2 LQKENI. The CDR3 is made up of 17 amino acids. The CDR3 coding sequence is TGTGCCAGCTCACCACTGACCCGCCGGGACAGTGCCTACGAGCAGTACTTC. This codes for CASSPLTRRDSAYEQYF. Drawing the rest from reference TRBV18 and TRBJ2-7, the complete variable domain is NAGVMQNPRHLVRRRGQEARLRCSPMKGHSHVYWYRQLPEEGLKFMVYLQKENIIDESGMPKERFSAEFPKEGPSILRIQQVVRGDSAAYFCASSPLTRRDSAYEQYFGPGTRLTVT.

This sequence joins TRBV7-3 and TRBJ1-6, with a possible D match to TRBD1 (5 bases). CDR1 is SGHTA and CDR2 is FQGTGA in the germline V gene. CDR3 length: 13 amino acids. Trimming pared 5 bases from V and 6 bases from J, leaving 8 bases between. The CDR3 region is CASSQGGNSPLHF. The DNA for the CDR3 is TGTGCCAGCAGCCAGGGTGGTAATTCACCCCTCCACTTT.

The chain has TRBV30 and TRBJ2-6, with 9 bases that match TRBD1. Trimming removed 0 bases from V and 0 bases from J; junction bases left unmatched: 0. The germline V gene has CDR1 GTSNPN and CDR2 SVGIG (reference sequence). This CDR3 is built from 16 residues. CDR3 coding DNA: TGTGCCTGGAGTGTGACAGGGGGCTCTGGGGCCAACGTCCTGACTTTC. This sequence encodes CAWSVTGGSGANVLTF. The full variable domain, in which reference TRBV30 and TRBJ2-6 provide the parts outside the CDR3, is SQTIHQWPATLVQPVGSPLSLECTVEGTSNPNLYWYRQAAGRGLQLLFYSVGIGQISSEVPQNLSASRPQDRQFILSSKKLLLSDSGFYLCAWSVTGGSGANVLTFGAGSRLTVL.

The CDR3 protein is CASSATKTRGAEAFF. For the CDR3, the DNA is TGTGCCAGTAGTGCAACCAAAACCAGGGGCGCTGAAGCTTTCTTT. V is TRBV19 and J is TRBJ1-1; D may be TRBD1 (6 bases). Germline loops: CDR1 LNHDA, CDR2 SQIVND (reference sequence). CDR3 length equals 15 residues. V lost 5 bases to trimming and J lost 6 bases, with 19 bases between them.

V is TRBV6-5 and J is TRBJ2-3; D possibly corresponds to TRBD2 (6 bases). Germline values: CDR1 MNHEY, CDR2 SVGAGI. This CDR3 has 14 residues. V was shortened by 6 bases and J by 3 bases, with 13 bases between the two germline ends. The CDR3 DNA reads TGTGCCAGCAGGATCGACGGGAGTACAGATACGCAGTATTTT. Its translation: CASRIDGSTDTQYF.

This rearrangement joins TRBV10-3 to TRBJ2-7; 11 bases fit TRBD1. V was pared by 10 bases and J by 4 bases, with 6 bases of the junction left unmatched. The germline V gene encodes CDR1 ENHRY and CDR2 SYGVKD. CDR3 length: 13 amino acids. The CDR3 reads CATPRDRGYEQYF. The CDR3 DNA reads as TGTGCCACCCCTAGGGACAGGGGGTACGAGCAGTACTTC.

The J gene is TRBJ2-7, the V gene TRBV11-1; the match to TRBD2 covers 7 bases. CDR3 size: 11 residues. V was clipped by 3 bases and J by 7 bases; unmatched bases: 0. Per germline, CDR1 SGHAT and CDR2 FQDESV (reference sequence). CDR3 in DNA: TGTGCCAGCAGCTTGCGGGAGGAGCAGTACTTC. It translates to CASSLREEQYF.

The J gene is TRBJ2-1, the V gene TRBV18; 13 bases map to TRBD2. The germline CDR1 and CDR2 sequences are KGHSH and LQKENI. The V and J ends lost 2 bases and 7 bases, in that order; junction bases with no gene match: 5. This CDR3 has 16 amino acids. CDR3 DNA: TGTGCCAGCTCACCATCCACTAGCGGGGGGGCGAATGAGCAGTTCTTC. It is translated as CASSPSTSGGANEQFF. Together with reference TRBV18 and TRBJ2-1, the CDR3 gives the full variable domain: NAGVMQNPRHLVRRRGQEARLRCSPMKGHSHVYWYRQLPEEGLKFMVYLQKENIIDESGMPKERFSAEFPKEGPSILRIQQVVRGDSAAYFCASSPSTSGGANEQFFGPGTRLTVL.

With regard to this clone: One junction end disagrees with the germline gene, perhaps due to a read error. The chain carries TRBV5-1 and TRBJ2-1, with a weak D call TRBD2 (6 bases). Per germline, CDR1 SGHRS and CDR2 YFSETQ. The CDR3 consists of 17 residues. CDR3 sequence: CASSLALLLASHNEQFF. In DNA, the CDR3 is TGCGCCAGCAGCTTGGCCCTTCTACTAGCCTCCCACAATGAGCAGTTCTTC.

This clone was seen just once. The chain combines TRBV5-1 with TRBJ1-3, with D hard to call. The CDR3 consists of 14 residues. Germline lookup yields CDR1 SGHRS and CDR2 YFSETQ. V shed 5 bases and J shed 8 bases, with 17 bases lying between them. This CDR3 is CASRLDRNRDTIYF. The CDR3 DNA sequence: TGCGCCAGCAGACTCGACCGTAATCGGGACACCATATATTTT.

The chain uses TRBV28 and TRBJ1-1; TRBD1 agrees at 10 bases. Trimming cost V 6 bases and J 7 bases; bases outside gene matches: 8. Germline loops: CDR1 MDHEN, CDR2 SYDVKM. The CDR3 covers 14 residues. The CDR3 protein is CASRAGQGIIEAFF. CDR3 DNA: TGTGCCAGCAGGGCGGGACAGGGGATAATTGAAGCTTTCTTT.

The chain employs TRBV7-9 and TRBJ1-1, with D uncertain. Germline V gene sequence: CDR1 SEHNR, CDR2 FQNEAQ (reference sequence). The CDR3 spans 14 residues. Trimming shortened V by 0 bases and J by 4 bases, and 9 bases separated the two germline ends. The CDR3 DNA follows: TGTGCCAGCAGCTTAGCGTTGGGCCCCACTGAAGCTTTCTTT. Translation gives CASSLALGPTEAFF.

J is TRBJ1-2 and V is TRBV18; no clear D. V gave up 4 bases and J gave up 2 bases, with 5 bases separating them. The CDR3 totals 12 residues. From germline, CDR1 is KGHSH and CDR2 LQKENI. In DNA, the CDR3 is TGTGCCAGCTCACGTCAAAACTATGGCTACACCTTC. It is translated as CASSRQNYGYTF.